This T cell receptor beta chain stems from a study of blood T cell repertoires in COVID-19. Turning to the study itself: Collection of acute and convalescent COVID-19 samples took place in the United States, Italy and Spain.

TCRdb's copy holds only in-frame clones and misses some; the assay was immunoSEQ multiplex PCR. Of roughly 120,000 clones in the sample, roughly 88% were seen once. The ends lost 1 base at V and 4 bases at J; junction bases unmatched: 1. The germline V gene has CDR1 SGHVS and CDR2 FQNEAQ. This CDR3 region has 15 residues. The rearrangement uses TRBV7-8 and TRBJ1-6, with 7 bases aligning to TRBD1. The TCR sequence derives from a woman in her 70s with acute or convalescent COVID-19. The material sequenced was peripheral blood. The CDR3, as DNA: TGTGCCAGCAGCTTAGGACAGGGTTATAATTCACCCCTCCACTTT. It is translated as CASSLGQGYNSPLHF.